Listed here are 18 T cell receptor beta chains from one sample, sequenced in a study of blood T cell repertoires in COVID-19. Profiling relied on immunoSEQ multiplex PCR, and the TCRdb table lists in-frame clones only, not all of them. The sample records around 250,000 clones, around 89% being singletons. The sequencing input was PBMCs or T cells enriched from blood (not recorded which). These receptors were collected from a man in his fifties or sixties who had been exposed to COVID-19.

This chain links TRBV24-1 with TRBJ2-5; 7 bases fit TRBD1. The CDR3 extends over 16 amino acids. Unmatched junction bases numbered 8, after V lost 2 bases and J lost 3 bases. Germline-derived CDR1 and CDR2 are KGHDR and SFDVKD. The CDR3 region has the DNA TGTGCCACCAGTGATTACCGGTTGACAGGGAAAGAGACCCAGTACTTC. Translated: CATSDYRLTGKETQYF.

The DNA for the CDR3 is TGTGCCACCAGTGACTTGTTTAACAGGGGTCATGAGCAGTTCTTC. Its translation is CATSDLFNRGHEQFF. V is TRBV24-1 and J is TRBJ2-1; the match to TRBD1 covers 7 bases. Unmatched junction bases numbered 10, after V lost 4 bases and J lost 8 bases. This CDR3 has 15 residues. Germline V gene sequence: CDR1 KGHDR, CDR2 SFDVKD.

The CDR3 is CATHTQGGTNTGELFF. The CDR3 DNA sequence: TGTGCCACCCACACCCAGGGGGGAACGAACACCGGGGAGCTGTTTTTT. The chain is built from TRBV15 and TRBJ2-2, with D tentatively TRBD1 (7 bases). Germline values: CDR1 LNHNV, CDR2 YYDKDF (reference sequence). The CDR3 contains 16 residues. V lost 8 bases, J lost 0 bases, and 16 bases lay in between.

This chain uses TRBV10-3 with TRBJ2-7; no definite D call. CDR3 size: 11 residues. The germline gives CDR1 ENHRY, CDR2 SYGVKD. CDR3 DNA sequence: TGTGCCATCAGTGAGGGTAGTTTAGCCTTCGTC. This gives the protein CAISEGSLAFV.

V and J are TRBV11-1 and TRBJ1-6, with TRBD1 matching over 10 bases. V lost 5 bases, J lost 10 bases, and 5 bases stayed unmatched. The CDR3 loop spans 14 amino acids. Germline CDR1 reads SGHAT; CDR2 reads FQDESV (reference sequence). DNA of the CDR3: TGTGCCAGCAGCCGGGACAGGGGTGGATCACCCCTCCACTTT. This gives the protein CASSRDRGGSPLHF.

J is TRBJ1-5 and V is TRBV2; D is uncertain. This CDR3 is 13 amino acids long. Deletions cut 4 bases from V and 3 bases from J, with 7 bases between. The V gene's germline CDR1 is SNHLY and CDR2 FYNNEI. CDR3 protein: CASSGGNNQPQHF. For the CDR3, the DNA is TGTGCCAGCAGTGGAGGTAACAATCAGCCCCAGCATTTT.

This chain's CDR3 is CASSLGRQVPYNEQFF. The CDR3 DNA reads TGTGCCAGCAGCTTAGGAAGACAGGTCCCCTACAATGAGCAGTTCTTC. The V gene is TRBV5-5, the J gene TRBJ2-1, with D tentatively TRBD1 (6 bases). V was clipped by 2 bases and J by 2 bases, with 14 bases between them. In germline, CDR1 is SGHKS, CDR2 YYEKEE (reference sequence). The CDR3 covers 16 residues.

The CDR3, as DNA: TGTGCCTGGGCGGGCAAAGGTCCCAACGTCCTGACTTTC. Protein product: CAWAGKGPNVLTF. The chain joins TRBV30 to TRBJ2-6; D might be TRBD2 (5 bases). The V end lost 5 bases, the J end lost 8 bases, and 13 bases lay between the germline ends. The CDR3 runs to 13 residues. Germline V gives CDR1 GTSNPN, CDR2 SVGIG (reference sequence).

As regards this clone: This sample also contains other DNA sequences that code for the same CDR3. This chain connects TRBV11-2 to TRBJ2-3; tentatively, D is TRBD2 (6 bases). The CDR3 length is 13 residues. The V gene lost 1 base and the J gene lost 6 bases, with 8 bases spanning the gap. Germline V gives CDR1 SGHAT, CDR2 FQNNGV. This chain's CDR3 is CASSLGGADTQYF. The CDR3, as DNA: TGTGCCAGCAGCTTAGGCGGGGCGGATACGCAGTATTTT.

This rearrangement joins TRBV6-6 to TRBJ2-2; the D gene is possibly TRBD1 (6 bases). The CDR3 contains 13 residues. V was shortened by 9 bases and J by 1 base, with 9 bases between the two germline ends. The germline CDR1 and CDR2 sequences are MNHNY and SVGAGI (reference sequence). The DNA of the CDR3 is TGTGCCAGTTTGACAGGGAACACCGGGGAGCTGTTTTTT. Translation: CASLTGNTGELFF.

The chain recombines TRBV6-4 with TRBJ2-1; D not certain. CDR1 is MRHNA, CDR2 SNTAGT, per germline. Between the trimmed V and J ends, which lost 2 bases and 6 bases, there was a span of 11 bases. The CDR3 has 14 amino acids. The CDR3 spells CASSDPPGINEQFF. The CDR3 DNA sequence: TGTGCCAGCAGTGACCCCCCGGGTATCAATGAGCAGTTCTTC.

A few counts support this clone. V and J are TRBV11-2 and TRBJ1-3; the D is unclear. The CDR3 sequence is 13 residues long. Germline CDR1 is SGHAT and CDR2 is FQNNGV. Trimming pared 4 bases from V and 2 bases from J, leaving 6 bases between. The DNA for the CDR3 is TGTGCCAGCAGCTCCATTCCTGGAAACACCATATATTTT. Amino acid sequence: CASSSIPGNTIYF.

The chain uses TRBV3-1 (or the pseudogene TRBV3-2) and TRBJ1-2, with TRBD1 matching over 8 bases. Unmatched junction bases numbered 15, after V lost 4 bases and J lost 5 bases. The CDR3 totals 17 residues. Germline CDR1 and CDR2: LGHDT and YNNKEL (reference sequence). The chain's CDR3 is CASSLGQGRPSVYGYTF. CDR3 DNA: TGTGCCAGCAGCCTTGGACAGGGAAGGCCAAGTGTTTATGGCTACACCTTC.

The chain employs TRBV24-1 and TRBJ1-2; 10 bases align to TRBD1. Germline V lookup: CDR1 KGHDR, CDR2 SFDVKD. The CDR3 has 17 amino acids. J lost 8 bases, V lost 2 bases, and 13 bases had no gene match. The CDR3, as DNA: TGTGCCACCAGTGATTCGCGTGGGGACAGGGGACGGTTCGGCTACACCTTC. It codes for CATSDSRGDRGRFGYTF.

The chain is built from TRBV6-1 and TRBJ2-6, with 7 bases fitting TRBD2. CDR3 size: 16 residues. The V gene's germline CDR1 is MNHNS and CDR2 SASEGT. V was pared by 4 bases and J by 0 bases, with 3 bases of the junction left unmatched. CDR3 bases: TGTGCCAGCAGTGCTTCGGGGGGCTCTGGGGCCAACGTCCTGACTTTC. Protein: CASSASGGSGANVLTF.

The genes are TRBV11-2 and TRBJ1-2; no clear D. The V gene's germline CDR1 is SGHAT and CDR2 FQNNGV. V lost 4 bases and J 5 bases, leaving 17 bases between the germline ends. The CDR3 runs 15 residues. Here the CDR3 DNA reads TGTGCCAGCAGCTCCTCACTATCAGTCTTTTATGGCTACACCTTC. Its protein is CASSSSLSVFYGYTF.

The chain joins TRBV18 to TRBJ2-5; D may be TRBD2 (6 bases). Germline values: CDR1 KGHSH, CDR2 LQKENI. Deletions cut 0 bases from V and 1 base from J, with 15 bases between. The CDR3 is 17 amino acids. The CDR3 is CASSPPFGGLLQETQYF. CDR3 in DNA: TGTGCCAGCTCACCACCTTTTGGGGGGTTACTCCAAGAGACCCAGTACTTC.

This sequence joins TRBV28 and TRBJ2-7; 8 bases map to TRBD2. The V and J ends lost 7 bases and 6 bases, in that order; junction bases with no gene match: 23. The CDR3 length is 18 residues. The germline gives CDR1 MDHEN, CDR2 SYDVKM. CDR3 coding DNA: TGTGCCAGCATTCTGTCGGTTGGCGGGGGGCCGGGGGGCGGCGAGCAGTACTTC. Protein: CASILSVGGGPGGGEQYF.